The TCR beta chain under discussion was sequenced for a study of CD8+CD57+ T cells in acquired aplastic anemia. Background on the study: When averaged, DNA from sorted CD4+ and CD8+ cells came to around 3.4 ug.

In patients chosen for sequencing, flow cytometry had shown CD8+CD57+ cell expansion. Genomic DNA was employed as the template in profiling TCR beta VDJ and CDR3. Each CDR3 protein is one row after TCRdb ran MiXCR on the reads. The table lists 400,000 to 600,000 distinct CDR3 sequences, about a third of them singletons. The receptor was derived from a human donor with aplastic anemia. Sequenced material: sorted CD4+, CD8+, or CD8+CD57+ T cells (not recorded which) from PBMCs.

CDR3 nucleotides: TGTGCCAGTAATATTGGGACTAGCGGATACAATGAGCAGTTCTTC. It codes for CASNIGTSGYNEQFF. V usage is TRBV19 and J usage is TRBJ2-1; 11 bases map to TRBD2. The V segment lost 7 bases and the J segment 4 bases; nucleotides outside the gene matches: 6. The CDR3 contains 15 residues. Germline CDR1 is LNHDA and CDR2 is SQIVND (reference sequence).